The 23 T cell receptor beta chains below all came from one sample that was sequenced in a study of T cells after yellow fever vaccination. TCRdb called the 5' RACE reads again in MiXCR, with one record for every CDR3 protein. The data hold under 550,000 distinct CDR3 sequences, with less than 25% observed a single time. The source was PBMCs, collected roughly 20 days after the first yellow fever vaccination. These receptors came from a man younger than 30 who received the YFV17D yellow fever vaccine.

The V call is TRBV4-1, the J call TRBJ2-3; no reliable D call. The V end lost 2 bases, the J end lost 0 bases, and 12 bases lay between the germline ends. The CDR3 covers 16 residues. Per the germline V gene, CDR1 is MGHRA and CDR2 is YSYEKL. Written as DNA, the CDR3 is TGCGCCAGCAGCCAAAGTCGGGCCGCTAGCACAGATACGCAGTATTTT. Encoded protein: CASSQSRAASTDTQYF.

This clonotype was seen many times. The V call is TRBV6-1, the J call TRBJ1-1; no reliable D call. The germline V gene has CDR1 MNHNS and CDR2 SASEGT. Trimming cost V 6 bases and J 0 bases, with 14 bases left between them. This CDR3 region has 15 residues. The CDR3 region is CASSRLTQMNTEAFF. The CDR3 DNA is TGTGCCAGCAGCCGCCTAACACAAATGAACACTGAAGCTTTCTTT.

This clonotype was counted a few times. The V and J genes are TRBV20-1 and TRBJ1-2, with TRBD1 matching over 7 bases. Trimming cost V 6 bases and J 2 bases; bases outside gene matches: 12. The CDR3 totals 15 residues. Germline V gene lookup returns CDR1 DFQATT and CDR2 SNEGSKA (reference sequence). Written as DNA, the CDR3 is TGCAGTGCAACAACCCGACAGGGCTCGAACTATGGCTACACCTTC. As protein: CSATTRQGSNYGYTF.

This clonotype was detected only a few times. This rearrangement joins TRBV6-1 to TRBJ2-3; D is uncertain. The CDR3 contains 13 residues. The germline gives CDR1 MNHNS, CDR2 SASEGT. Trimming shortened V by 10 bases and J by 2 bases, and 13 bases separated the two germline ends. The CDR3 region is CATQTPLTDTQYF. Here the CDR3 DNA reads TGTGCCACCCAGACCCCCCTCACAGATACGCAGTATTTT.

This clonotype was counted a few times. This chain joins TRBV11-2 and TRBJ1-1; perhaps TRBD1 as D (6 bases). The CDR3 is 19 amino acids. V lost 5 bases and J 0 bases, leaving 25 bases between the germline ends. Germline values: CDR1 SGHAT, CDR2 FQNNGV. CDR3 residues: CASSPTNIMGGHVNTEAFF. CDR3 sequence (DNA): TGTGCCAGCAGCCCGACCAATATTATGGGGGGACACGTGAACACTGAAGCTTTCTTT.

This rearrangement joins TRBV5-4 to TRBJ2-3; D perhaps matches TRBD2 (6 bases). Germline CDR1 SGHNT, CDR2 YYREEE (reference sequence). CDR3 length equals 17 residues. Trimming took off 1 base at V and 4 bases at J, with 19 bases between the two ends. CDR3 sequence (DNA): TGTGCCAGCAGCTTGAATGGCGGGCTTGGAGGGGCAGATACGCAGTATTTT. Translated: CASSLNGGLGGADTQYF.

This clonotype was seen more than once but under ten times. The chain recombines TRBV7-2 with TRBJ1-1; D is uncertain. The germline V gene encodes CDR1 SGHTA and CDR2 FQGNSA. V was trimmed by 4 bases and J by 8 bases, leaving 11 bases between them. The CDR3 contains 12 residues. The DNA for the CDR3 is TGTGCCAGCAGCTATGAGGGTAGGGAAGCTTTCTTT. It yields the protein CASSYEGREAFF.

This chain joins TRBV6-1 and TRBJ2-1; 11 bases are a match to TRBD2. J lost 6 bases, V lost 1 base, and 2 bases had no gene match. Germline CDR1 reads MNHNS; CDR2 reads SASEGT. The CDR3 is 15 amino acids. The CDR3 loop is CASSEGLAGGNEQFF. The CDR3 nucleotides read TGTGCCAGCAGTGAAGGGCTAGCGGGGGGCAATGAGCAGTTCTTC.

The table lists this clonotype with many counts. The chain employs TRBV5-1 and TRBJ2-5; TRBD2 might be the D (5 bases). This CDR3 has 13 amino acids. Trimming took 4 bases from V and 0 from J, leaving 7 bases between them. Germline-derived CDR1 and CDR2 are SGHRS and YFSETQ. CDR3 amino acids: CASSRRYQETQYF. DNA for the CDR3: TGCGCCAGCAGCCGGAGGTACCAAGAGACCCAGTACTTC.

The CDR3 is CAWSPAQGGQPQHF. CDR3 DNA sequence: TGTGCCTGGAGTCCTGCTCAGGGGGGACAGCCCCAGCATTTT. J is TRBJ1-5 and V is TRBV30; 7 bases line up with TRBD1. The CDR3 is 14 residues long. V trimming: 2 bases; J trimming: 7 bases; junction bases outside the gene matches: 8. Germline V gene lookup returns CDR1 GTSNPN and CDR2 SVGIG (reference sequence).

This clonotype has more than one count but fewer than ten. The chain links TRBV2 to TRBJ2-7; D perhaps matches TRBD1 (6 bases). The CDR3 spans 18 residues. Germline V lookup: CDR1 SNHLY, CDR2 FYNNEI. V lost 7 bases and J lost 4, with 29 bases in between. The CDR3 region is CASTIGGNRAPDSYEQYV. CDR3 in DNA: TGTGCCAGCACCATTGGAGGTAACAGGGCCCCCGACTCTTACGAGCAGTACGTC.

This clonotype was picked up a small number of times. The CDR3 region has the DNA TGTGCCAGCAGTTACCGGGGAGGCGGCAATCAGCCCCAGCATTTT. Its translation is CASSYRGGGNQPQHF. V gene TRBV6-5 combines with J gene TRBJ1-5; no clear D gene. The CDR3 length is 15 residues. V was clipped by 2 bases and J by 2 bases, with 10 bases between them. Germline V lookup: CDR1 MNHEY, CDR2 SVGAGI.

Many counts were recorded for this clonotype. The rearrangement joins TRBV5-1 to TRBJ2-3; no clear D. This CDR3 spans 14 amino acids. V dropped 1 base and J dropped 2 bases, with 8 bases sitting between them. CDR1 SGHRS and CDR2 YFSETQ come from the germline V gene. DNA of the CDR3: TGCGCCAGCAGCTTGCGTCCATCCACAGATACGCAGTATTTT. The encoded protein is CASSLRPSTDTQYF.

Remarks on this clonotype: One junction end does not reproduce the germline sequence, and a read error may be involved. Written as DNA, the CDR3 is TGTGCTAGCAGCTTTTCTAGCGGGGGGTCCGAGCAGTTCTTC. Protein: CASSFSSGGSEQFF. The gene calls are TRBV7-7 and TRBJ2-1; 11 nucleotides line up with TRBD2. The CDR3 is 14 amino acids. Germline values: CDR1 SSHAT, CDR2 FNYEAQ (reference sequence).

This clonotype appeared a few times. V usage is TRBV20-1 and J usage is TRBJ2-1; D remains unclear. V lost 4 bases and J 6 bases, leaving 7 bases between the germline ends. This CDR3 region has 11 residues. Germline CDR1 is DFQATT and CDR2 is SNEGSKA (reference sequence). CDR3 bases: TGCAGTGCTATACGAGGCAATGAGCAGTTCTTC. It specifies CSAIRGNEQFF.

This clonotype turned up a few times. The chain's CDR3 is CASSYGLASGETQYF. CDR3 DNA: TGTGCCAGCAGTTACGGTCTGGCATCGGGAGAGACCCAGTACTTC. The rearrangement uses TRBV6-5 and TRBJ2-5; D gene unclear. The V gene lost 2 bases and the J gene lost 4 bases, with 14 bases spanning the gap. CDR3 length: 15 residues. CDR1 is MNHEY and CDR2 is SVGAGI in the germline V gene.

This chain connects TRBV29-1 to TRBJ2-2, with a possible D match to TRBD1 (6 bases). Trimming cost V 3 bases and J 0 bases, with 11 bases left between them. CDR3 length equals 15 residues. Germline V lookup: CDR1 SQVTM, CDR2 ANQGSEA. The CDR3 DNA follows: TGCAGCGTTGATGTCGGGACAACGAACACCGGGGAGCTGTTTTTT. Amino acids: CSVDVGTTNTGELFF.

This clonotype was found a few times. The chain employs TRBV9 and TRBJ1-2; D possibly corresponds to TRBD1 (5 bases). There are 14 residues in the CDR3. Trimming pared 4 bases from V and 2 bases from J, leaving 12 bases between. Germline CDR1 and CDR2: SGDLS and YYNGEE. DNA of the CDR3: TGTGCCAGCAGCTTCCCAGGGTCCAACTATGGCTACACCTTC. This gives the protein CASSFPGSNYGYTF.

This clonotype appeared a few times. The rearrangement links TRBV12-3 or TRBV12-4 to TRBJ2-1; 10 bases fit TRBD2. Trimming at V came to 5 bases and at J to 4 bases, leaving 5 bases not matched to a gene. This CDR3 spans 15 amino acids. The CDR3 loop is CASSLLAGIYNEQFF. As DNA, the CDR3 is TGTGCCAGCAGTCTACTAGCGGGGATTTACAATGAGCAGTTCTTC.

This clonotype turned up a few times. The genes are TRBV12-3 or TRBV12-4 and TRBJ2-2; TRBD2 aligns across 9 bases. The junction had 9 bases not matched to a gene; V was cut back by 4 bases and J by 6 bases. The CDR3 consists of 16 residues. The CDR3 bases are TGTGCCAGCAGTTGGGATAGCGGGGGTTCTCCCGGGGAGCTGTTTTTT. Translating gives CASSWDSGGSPGELFF.

In its sample, this clonotype was seen a few times. The rearrangement links TRBV10-3 to TRBJ2-1; 8 positions agree with TRBD1. The CDR3 length is 13 residues. From germline, CDR1 is ENHRY and CDR2 SYGVKD. The trim removed 5 bases at V and 7 bases at J, leaving 4 bases unmatched. The CDR3 DNA follows: TGTGCCATCAGTTCGGACAGGGCGAATGAGCAGTTCTTC. It codes for CAISSDRANEQFF.

This clonotype was observed a handful of times. The rearrangement links TRBV4-3 to TRBJ1-3, with a tentative D call TRBD1 (5 bases). This CDR3 spans 14 amino acids. Trimming shortened V by 0 bases and J by 2 bases, and 5 bases separated the two germline ends. Germline CDR1 and CDR2: LGHNA and YSLEER. The CDR3 is CASSQDRAGNTIYF. CDR3 in DNA: TGCGCCAGCAGCCAAGACAGGGCTGGAAACACCATATATTTT.

The chain is built from TRBV29-1 and TRBJ2-1; D may be TRBD1 (6 bases). CDR3 length equals 13 residues. From germline, CDR1 is SQVTM and CDR2 ANQGSEA. V lost 2 bases and J 4 bases, leaving 9 bases between the germline ends. The CDR3 sequence: CSVERDTYNEQFF. CDR3 nucleotide sequence: TGCAGCGTTGAAAGGGACACATACAATGAGCAGTTCTTC.